The T cell receptor (delta chain) described here comes from a study of Vδ1+ human thymocytes. Sequences come from RNA converted to cDNA by reverse transcription. The CDR3 regions were amplified by multiplex PCR from V-gene primers to a constant-region primer. TCRdb used CATT to re-call clones from the multiplex PCR reads. The sample contains tens of thousands of delta-chain clones, about 14% of which appear only once. As concerns this clone: The antigen remains undetermined.

Overall study results and limits: Unlike peripheral blood Vdelta1+ controls, thymic delta-chain sequences included roughly 18% Vdelta2 and few Vdelta3. Thymic TRG and TRD repertoires appeared highly polyclonal.

Losses at the gene ends were 7 bases for V and 0 bases for J; bases not matched to a gene: 20. The germline CDR1 and CDR2 sequences are TSWWSYY and QGS. The CDR3 totals 19 residues. Sorted Vdelta1+ thymocytes were about 96% to 99.6% pure. This receptor was taken from a girl in the first two years of life who had congenital heart surgery. The sample taken for sequencing was Vdelta1+ gamma-delta thymocytes from the thymus. Subset described: FACS-sorted CD3+ TCRalphabeta- TCRVdelta1+ TCRVdelta2- thymocytes. The V gene is TRDV1, the J gene TRDJ1; 7 bases are a match to TRDD2. The CDR3 reads CALARSGTAFLRYTDKLIF. CDR3 in DNA: TGTGCTCTTGCCCGATCTGGAACTGCCTTCCTTCGATACACCGATAAACTCATCTTT.